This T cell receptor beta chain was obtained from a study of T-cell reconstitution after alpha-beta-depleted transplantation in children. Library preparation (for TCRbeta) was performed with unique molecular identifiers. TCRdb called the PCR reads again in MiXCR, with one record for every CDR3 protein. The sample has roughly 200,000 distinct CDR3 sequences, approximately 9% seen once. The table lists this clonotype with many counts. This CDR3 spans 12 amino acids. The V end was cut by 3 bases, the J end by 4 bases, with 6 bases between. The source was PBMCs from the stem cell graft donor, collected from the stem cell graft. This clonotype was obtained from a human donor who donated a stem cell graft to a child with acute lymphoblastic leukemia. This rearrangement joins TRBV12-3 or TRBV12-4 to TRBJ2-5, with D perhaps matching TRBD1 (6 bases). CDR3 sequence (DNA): TGTGCCAGCAGTTTGACAGGAGAGACCCAGTACTTC. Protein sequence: CASSLTGETQYF.